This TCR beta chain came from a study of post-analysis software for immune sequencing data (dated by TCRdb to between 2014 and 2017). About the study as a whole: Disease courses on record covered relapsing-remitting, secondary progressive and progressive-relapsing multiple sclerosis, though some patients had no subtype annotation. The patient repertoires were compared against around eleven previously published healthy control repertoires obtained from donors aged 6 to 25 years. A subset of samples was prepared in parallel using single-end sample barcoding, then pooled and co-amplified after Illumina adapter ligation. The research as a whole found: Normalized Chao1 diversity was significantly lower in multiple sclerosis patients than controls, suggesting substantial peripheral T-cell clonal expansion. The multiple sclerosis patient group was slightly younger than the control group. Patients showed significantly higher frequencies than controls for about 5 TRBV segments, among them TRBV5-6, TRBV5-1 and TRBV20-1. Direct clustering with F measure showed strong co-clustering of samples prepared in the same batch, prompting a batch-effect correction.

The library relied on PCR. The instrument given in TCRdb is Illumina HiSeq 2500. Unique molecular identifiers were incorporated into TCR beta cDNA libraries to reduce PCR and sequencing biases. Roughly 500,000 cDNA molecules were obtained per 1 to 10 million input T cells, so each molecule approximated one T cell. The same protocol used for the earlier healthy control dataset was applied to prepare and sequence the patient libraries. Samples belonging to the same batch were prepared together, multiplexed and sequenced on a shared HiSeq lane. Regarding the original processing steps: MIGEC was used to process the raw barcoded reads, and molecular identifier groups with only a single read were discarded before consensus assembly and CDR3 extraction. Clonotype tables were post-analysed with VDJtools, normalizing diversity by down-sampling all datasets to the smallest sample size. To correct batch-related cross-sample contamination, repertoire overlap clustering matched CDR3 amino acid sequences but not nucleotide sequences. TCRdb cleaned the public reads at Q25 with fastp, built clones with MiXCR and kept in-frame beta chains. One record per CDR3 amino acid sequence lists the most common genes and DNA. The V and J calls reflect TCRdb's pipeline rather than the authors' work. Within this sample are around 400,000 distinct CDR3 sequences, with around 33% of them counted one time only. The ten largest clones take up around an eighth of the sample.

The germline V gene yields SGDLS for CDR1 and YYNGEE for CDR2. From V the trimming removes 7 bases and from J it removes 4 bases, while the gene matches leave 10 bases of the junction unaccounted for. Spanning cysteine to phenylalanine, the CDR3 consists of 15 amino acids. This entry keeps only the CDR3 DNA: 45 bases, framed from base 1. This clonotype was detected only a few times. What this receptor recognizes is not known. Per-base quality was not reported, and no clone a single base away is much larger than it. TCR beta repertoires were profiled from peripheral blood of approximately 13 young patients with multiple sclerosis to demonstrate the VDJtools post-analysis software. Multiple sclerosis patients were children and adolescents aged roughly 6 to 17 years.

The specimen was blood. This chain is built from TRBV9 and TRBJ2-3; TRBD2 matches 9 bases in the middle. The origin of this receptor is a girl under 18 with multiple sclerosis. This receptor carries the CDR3 CASAGASGAADTQYF. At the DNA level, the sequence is TGTGCCAGCGCGGGGGCTAGCGGGGCAGCAGATACGCAGTATTTT.